These 17 T cell receptor beta chains share one sample of origin, sequenced in a study of T cell responses to AZD1222 COVID-19 vaccine. TCRdb's table, derived via immunoSEQ multiplex PCR, lists solely in-frame clones and lacks some. The repertoire includes about 140,000 clones, just over 85% of them detected once, and around 3.6% sits in the top ten. The material was peripheral blood, obtained on day 0 of AZD1222 vaccination. The receptor set was obtained from an adult in good health.

This clone was observed a single time. This chain uses TRBV7-2 with TRBJ2-7, with D unclear. Germline CDR1 reads SGHTA; CDR2 reads FQGNSA. This CDR3 is 12 amino acids long. The V gene lost 5 bases and the J gene lost 3 bases, with 8 bases spanning the gap. Here the CDR3 reads CASSPQNYEQYF. CDR3 in DNA: TGTGCCAGCAGCCCACAGAACTACGAGCAGTACTTC.

V is TRBV9 and J is TRBJ2-3, with D perhaps given as TRBD1 or TRBD2 (6 bases each). Trimming left V 2 bases short and J 4 bases short, with 11 bases between. This CDR3 comprises 14 residues. Germline V gene sequence: CDR1 SGDLS, CDR2 YYNGEE. The CDR3 nucleotides read TGTGCCAGCAGCGTGTTCGGGGGCGCAGATACGCAGTATTTT. Its protein product is CASSVFGGADTQYF.

Here the CDR3 reads CASGRAGTYEQYF. The CDR3 DNA follows: TGTGCCAGCGGCCGGGCGGGTACTTACGAGCAGTACTTC. The chain uses TRBV2 and TRBJ2-7; TRBD2 is a possible D gene (5 bases). The CDR3 is made up of 13 amino acids. V was trimmed by 8 bases and J by 4 bases, leaving 15 bases between them. CDR1 SNHLY and CDR2 FYNNEI come from the germline V gene.

The CDR3 DNA sequence: TGTGCCAGCACCAATAGAAGGACAGGGAACAATCAGCCCCAGCATTTT. The encoded protein is CASTNRRTGNNQPQHF. This chain links TRBV28 with TRBJ1-5; 8 bases fit TRBD1. V shed 7 bases, J shed 3 bases, and the junction held 11 bases outside the gene matches. This CDR3 comprises 16 residues. CDR1 is MDHEN and CDR2 is SYDVKM in the germline V gene.

J is TRBJ1-5 and V is TRBV10-3; D perhaps matches TRBD1 (6 bases). The V end was cut by 6 bases, the J end by 2 bases, with 11 bases between. Germline V gene sequence: CDR1 ENHRY, CDR2 SYGVKD. The CDR3 covers 14 residues. The CDR3 here is CAIRDSQGNQPQHF. CDR3 bases: TGTGCCATCAGGGACAGCCAAGGCAATCAGCCCCAGCATTTT.

The rearrangement links TRBV9 to TRBJ1-1, with a tentative D call TRBD1 (6 bases). Germline loops: CDR1 SGDLS, CDR2 YYNGEE. This CDR3 has 16 residues. Trimming left V 1 base short and J 3 bases short, with 16 bases between. In nucleotides, the CDR3 is TGTGCCAGCAGCGTACAAGGGGGTCGGCACGACACTGAAGCTTTCTTT. This sequence encodes CASSVQGGRHDTEAFF. Full variable domain (remainder filled in from reference TRBV9 and TRBJ1-1): DSGVTQTPKHLITATGQRVTLRCSPRSGDLSVYWYQQSLDQGLQFLIQYYNGEERAKGNILERFSAQQFPDLHSELNLSSLELGDSALYFCASSVQGGRHDTEAFFGQGTRLTVV.

The chain has TRBV30 and TRBJ1-2, with TRBD1 matching over 7 bases. V was pared by 3 bases and J by 8 bases, with 6 bases of the junction left unmatched. The CDR3 extends over 12 amino acids. In germline, CDR1 is GTSNPN, CDR2 SVGIG (reference sequence). This CDR3 reads CAWSVGGAGYTF. Written as DNA, the CDR3 is TGTGCCTGGAGCGTAGGGGGCGCGGGCTACACCTTC.

This chain uses TRBV19 with TRBJ1-5, with D uncertain. With 10 bases removed from V and 2 bases from J, the gap between germline ends came to 33 bases. The CDR3 sequence is 20 residues long. Germline V lookup: CDR1 LNHDA, CDR2 SQIVND (reference sequence). The chain's CDR3 is CATQYRLTGTSRRGNQPQHF. The CDR3 DNA sequence: TGTGCCACGCAATATAGGTTAACTGGAACTTCACGCCGGGGCAATCAGCCCCAGCATTTT.

The rearrangement links TRBV13 to TRBJ1-4, with D possibly TRBD1 on 6 matching bases. In germline, CDR1 is PRHDT, CDR2 FYEKMQ (reference sequence). Deletions cut 6 bases from V and 8 bases from J, with 13 bases between. The CDR3 is 13 residues long. The CDR3: CASSFTGGEKLFF. In nucleotides, the CDR3 is TGTGCCAGCAGTTTCACCGGGGGCGAAAAACTGTTTTTT. The complete variable domain, with remaining parts taken from reference TRBV13 and TRBJ1-4, reads AAGVIQSPRHLIKEKRETATLKCYPIPRHDTVYWYQQGPGQDPQFLISFYEKMQSDKGSIPDRFSAQQFSDYHSELNMSSLELGDSALYFCASSFTGGEKLFFGSGTQLSVL.

V and J are TRBV10-3 and TRBJ2-7; TRBD2 agrees at 14 bases. V was pared by 7 bases and J by 5 bases, with 7 bases of the junction left unmatched. The CDR3 loop spans 15 amino acids. CDR1 ENHRY and CDR2 SYGVKD come from the germline V gene. CDR3 DNA sequence: TGTGCCATCAACGGACTAGCGGGAGGCTTCGACGAGCAGTACTTC. It encodes CAINGLAGGFDEQYF.

The V gene is TRBV7-7, the J gene TRBJ2-5; TRBD2 is a possible D gene (6 bases). The CDR3 covers 14 residues. CDR1 and CDR2 from the germline V gene are SSHAT and FNYEAQ (reference sequence). V was clipped by 6 bases and J by 4 bases, with 15 bases between them. As DNA, the CDR3 is TGTGCCAGCAGTTCTAGCGCCGACTTAGAGACCCAGTACTTC. Translation: CASSSSADLETQYF.

The V gene is TRBV3-1 (or the pseudogene TRBV3-2), the J gene TRBJ1-2; D is ambiguous. The V end lost 1 base, the J end lost 8 bases, and 20 bases lay between the germline ends. This CDR3 is 16 amino acids long. The germline V gene encodes CDR1 LGHDT and CDR2 YNNKEL (reference sequence). The CDR3 DNA reads TGTGCCAGCAGCCAAGGCACAGCCTCTTCCTTGGTGGGCTACACCTTC. Its translation: CASSQGTASSLVGYTF.

The chain combines TRBV11-2 with TRBJ1-4; D is uncertain. CDR1 is SGHAT, CDR2 FQNNGV, per germline. Between the trimmed V and J ends, which lost 7 bases and 6 bases, there was a span of 12 bases. The CDR3 has 13 residues. The CDR3: CASTPGSYEKLFF. The CDR3 nucleotides read TGTGCCAGCACCCCCGGCTCTTATGAAAAACTGTTTTTT.

V and J are TRBV11-3 and TRBJ1-4; D unclear. Germline CDR1 SGHNT, CDR2 YENEEA. The V end was cut by 11 bases, the J end by 8 bases, with 18 bases between. The CDR3 spans 13 residues. The CDR3, as DNA: TGTGCCGGAGCAGGAGGGTCTGGAGAAAAACTGTTTTTT. As protein: CAGAGGSGEKLFF.

This chain uses TRBV5-6 with TRBJ1-4; D unresolved. The CDR3 length is 15 residues. V lost 1 base and J lost 6, with 13 bases in between. Per germline, CDR1 SGHDT and CDR2 YYEEEE. Here the CDR3 reads CASSLRWAEDEKLFF. The CDR3 DNA follows: TGTGCCAGCAGCTTGCGTTGGGCCGAGGATGAAAAACTGTTTTTT.

The rearrangement uses TRBV5-6 and TRBJ1-2, with D maybe TRBD1 (5 bases). The germline V gene has CDR1 SGHDT and CDR2 YYEEEE. This CDR3 contains 16 residues. The ends were cut back, 4 bases at V and 4 bases at J, with 20 bases in the middle. This CDR3 is CASSPSGGGPIYGYTF. CDR3 sequence (DNA): TGTGCCAGCAGCCCTAGCGGGGGAGGGCCAATCTATGGCTACACCTTC.

This clone was detected only once. The J gene is TRBJ1-1, the V gene TRBV4-3; no clear D gene. Trimming cost V 3 bases and J 4 bases, with 12 bases left between them. Germline V gene sequence: CDR1 LGHNA, CDR2 YSLEER. CDR3 size: 14 residues. In nucleotides, the CDR3 is TGCGCCAGCAGCCACAACGCCCGCGGCACTGAAGCTTTCTTT. Translating it yields CASSHNARGTEAFF.